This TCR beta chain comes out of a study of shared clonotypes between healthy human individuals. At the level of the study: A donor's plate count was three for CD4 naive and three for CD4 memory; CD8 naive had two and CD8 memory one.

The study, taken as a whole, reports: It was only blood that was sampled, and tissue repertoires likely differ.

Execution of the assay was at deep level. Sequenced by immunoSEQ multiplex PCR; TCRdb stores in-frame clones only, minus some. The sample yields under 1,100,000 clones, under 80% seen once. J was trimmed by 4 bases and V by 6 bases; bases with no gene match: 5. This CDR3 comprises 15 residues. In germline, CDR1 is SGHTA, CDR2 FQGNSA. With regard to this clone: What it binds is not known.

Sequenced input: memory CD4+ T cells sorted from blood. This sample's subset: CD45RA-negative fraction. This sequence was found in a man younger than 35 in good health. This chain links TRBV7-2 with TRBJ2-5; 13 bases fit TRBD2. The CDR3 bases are TGTGCCAGCAGTCTAGGACTAGCGGGGGTAGAGACCCAGTACTTC. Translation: CASSLGLAGVETQYF.